The present T cell receptor (beta chain) was sequenced within a study of response to subunit inactivated influenza vaccine (dated by TCRdb to the late 2010s). Study-wide context: Deep quantitative T cell receptor repertoire profiling was used in the study to track responses to a trivalent subunit inactivated influenza vaccine.

On this clonotype itself: What this receptor recognizes is not known. Qualities for individual bases were not recorded, and no much larger clone is one base off.

What the authors observed across the whole study: The authors suggested that each seasonal influenza vaccination may recruit only a limited number of new T cells.

The CDR3 runs 13 residues from the cysteine to the phenylalanine. Only CDR3 DNA remains: 39 bases, in frame from the first base. For this chain, trimming is 6 bases at the V end and 4 bases at the J end, and the number of junction bases without a gene match is 2. The germline V gene (reference sequence) specifies LNHNV as CDR1 and YYDKDF as CDR2. The library was built by means of RT-PCR. Instrument on record: Illumina HiSeq 2500. TCRdb applied fastp at Q25 and MiXCR to the public reads, then kept only in-frame beta chains. Rows with a matching CDR3 protein are joined into one entry that keeps the most common DNA and genes. This sample holds more than 700,000 distinct CDR3 sequences; over 20% were observed only once. The ten largest clones add up to 9.5% to 13% of the sample.

This clonotype was obtained from a man in his fifties or sixties who received an inactivated influenza vaccine. Donor details come from another sample of the same person, matched by shared clones. The chain is made from TRBV15 and TRBJ1-4, with TRBD1 matching 7 junction bases. The source material was PBMCs from blood, sampled 5 days after vaccination. CDR3 region: CATRGQLNEKLFF. The base sequence is TGTGCCACCAGGGGACAGCTTAATGAAAAACTGTTTTTT.